The 22 T cell receptor beta chains presented below share a single source sample, sequenced in a study of T cells after yellow fever vaccination (dated by TCRdb to between 2018 and 2021). Library construction relied on 5' RACE. Sequenced on an Illumina HiSeq 2500. TCRdb handled the public reads itself, with Q25 trimming in fastp and clone calling in MiXCR, and kept productive beta chains. Here each entry gathers all rows of one CDR3 protein and keeps the most common genes and DNA. This sample lists about 630,000 distinct CDR3 sequences; 10% to 15% were detected once. The ten largest clones add up to 14% to 15% of the sample. The treatment or condition label of this sample denotes: live attenuated yellow fever vaccine strain. This sample comprised PBMCs, obtained on the day of the yellow fever booster vaccination. The receptors shown here come from a man under 40 who received the YFV17D yellow fever vaccine.

This clonotype was seen more than once but under ten times. The chain combines TRBV18 with TRBJ2-7, with 7 positions matching TRBD2. CDR1 is KGHSH, CDR2 LQKENI, per germline. This CDR3 contains 12 residues. V gave up 3 bases and J gave up 9 bases; unmatched junction bases: 5. The CDR3 region is CASSPSREGQYF. The CDR3 DNA reads TGTGCCAGCTCACCGTCGAGGGAGGGGCAGTACTTC.

In its sample, this clonotype was seen a few times. The genes are TRBV29-1 and TRBJ2-7; D ambiguous. The V gene's germline CDR1 is SQVTM and CDR2 ANQGSEA. This CDR3 comprises 11 residues. Trimming took off 4 bases at V and 6 bases at J, with 10 bases between the two ends. The CDR3 sequence is CSVGSPSEQYF. DNA for the CDR3: TGCAGCGTTGGCAGCCCCTCCGAGCAGTACTTC.

The chain couples TRBV11-2 to TRBJ2-3; a weak D match, TRBD2 (6 bases). This CDR3 is 17 amino acids long. Germline V lookup: CDR1 SGHAT, CDR2 FQNNGV. Trimming took off 5 bases at V and 4 bases at J, with 22 bases between the two ends. The CDR3 DNA follows: TGTGCCAGCAGCCCAAGACTAGTTTCAACAGGTCCAGATACGCAGTATTTT. Translation: CASSPRLVSTGPDTQYF.

This clonotype occurred many times. V gene TRBV5-6 combines with J gene TRBJ2-1; D gene uncertain. This CDR3 has 13 residues. Germline CDR1 reads SGHDT; CDR2 reads YYEEEE. The ends were cut back, 0 bases at V and 5 bases at J, with 6 bases in the middle. CDR3 coding DNA: TGTGCCAGCAGCTTGGTGTCCGACAATGAGCAGTTCTTC. Translating it yields CASSLVSDNEQFF.

This clonotype was seen at least ten times. The V call is TRBV29-1, the J call TRBJ2-2; the D gene could be TRBD1 or TRBD2 (5 bases each). Per germline, CDR1 SQVTM and CDR2 ANQGSEA. This CDR3 has 13 residues. The V and J ends lost 5 bases and 6 bases respectively, with 13 bases between them. CDR3 nucleotide sequence: TGCAGCGTTCACTGGGGGAAGTCCGGGGAGCTGTTTTTT. Its protein is CSVHWGKSGELFF.

This clonotype has more than one count but fewer than ten. The rearrangement joins TRBV20-1 to TRBJ2-1, with 14 bases aligning to TRBD2. The CDR3 extends over 13 amino acids. Germline CDR1 reads DFQATT; CDR2 reads SNEGSKA (reference sequence). V trimming: 8 bases; J trimming: 8 bases; junction bases outside the gene matches: 5. As DNA, the CDR3 is TGCAGTTTGACTAGCGGGAGGGCCGATGAGCAGTTCTTC. This codes for CSLTSGRADEQFF.

This clonotype came up a few times. V and J are TRBV9 and TRBJ1-4; TRBD1 might be the D (5 bases). CDR3 length: 14 amino acids. From germline, CDR1 is SGDLS and CDR2 YYNGEE. With 2 bases removed from V and 4 bases from J, the gap between germline ends came to 9 bases. For the CDR3, the DNA is TGTGCCAGCAGCGTGACAGTGTTTAATGAAAAACTGTTTTTT. Translated, it gives CASSVTVFNEKLFF.

The rearrangement links TRBV12-3 or TRBV12-4 to TRBJ2-5, with 8 bases that match TRBD2. This CDR3 contains 15 residues. V lost 7 bases to trimming and J lost 5 bases; unmatched junction nucleotides: 12. The CDR3 DNA sequence: TGTGCCAGCACCGGGGGGGCATTAGGCCTGGAGACCCAGTACTTC. Its translation is CASTGGALGLETQYF.

This clonotype was seen a handful of times. This rearrangement joins TRBV7-3 to TRBJ2-1; 10 nucleotides match TRBD1. Germline trimming cut 2 bases from V and 7 bases from J; bases unmatched to any gene: 5. Germline-derived CDR1 and CDR2 are SGHTA and FQGTGA. The CDR3 is 15 residues long. CDR3 nucleotide sequence: TGTGCCAGCAGCTTAGGTGGGGACAGGGGAAATGAGCAGTTCTTC. Its translation is CASSLGGDRGNEQFF.

The chain is built from TRBV5-1 and TRBJ2-1, with 12 bases aligning to TRBD2. CDR1 is SGHRS and CDR2 is YFSETQ in the germline V gene. Trimming at V came to 0 bases and at J to 3 bases, leaving 1 base not matched to a gene. There are 16 residues in the CDR3. CDR3 protein: CASSLGLAGDYNEQFF. In nucleotides, the CDR3 is TGCGCCAGCAGCTTGGGACTAGCGGGAGACTACAATGAGCAGTTCTTC.

This clonotype was seen only a few times. This chain links TRBV12-3 or TRBV12-4 with TRBJ2-5; maybe TRBD2 (5 bases). The CDR3 runs to 15 residues. V was shortened by 7 bases and J by 5 bases, with 20 bases between the two germline ends. CDR3 bases: TGTGCCAGCACCCCCCGTGTTCTGGCGGGTGAGACCCAGTACTTC. Its protein is CASTPRVLAGETQYF.

J is TRBJ1-2 and V is TRBV3-1, with 7 bases lining up with TRBD1. The CDR3 runs 13 residues. V lost 5 bases and J lost 8; bases outside the gene matches: 8. CDR1 is LGHDT, CDR2 YNNKEL, per germline (reference sequence). CDR3 loop: CASSSTGLWGYTF. CDR3 bases: TGTGCCAGCAGCTCGACAGGGCTCTGGGGCTACACCTTC.

This sequence joins TRBV11-2 and TRBJ1-2; D not resolved. Trimming cost V 0 bases and J 2 bases, with 7 bases left between them. The CDR3 is made up of 14 amino acids. Germline assignment: CDR1 SGHAT and CDR2 FQNNGV. The CDR3 coding sequence is TGTGCCAGCAGCTTAGATTTACGGAACTATGGCTACACCTTC. This codes for CASSLDLRNYGYTF.

This clonotype was counted only a few times. This chain links TRBV27 with TRBJ2-7; D possibly corresponds to TRBD2 (6 bases). Per germline, CDR1 MNHEY and CDR2 SMNVEV (reference sequence). This CDR3 has 14 amino acids. V was trimmed by 3 bases and J by 3 bases, leaving 12 bases between them. The CDR3: CASSFYPGLYEQYF. The CDR3 DNA sequence: TGTGCCAGCAGTTTTTATCCGGGACTCTACGAGCAGTACTTC.

V usage is TRBV7-2 and J usage is TRBJ2-3; TRBD1 agrees at 9 bases. The germline V gene has CDR1 SGHTA and CDR2 FQGNSA. CDR3 size: 17 residues. V was clipped by 5 bases and J by 4 bases; unmatched bases: 13. The CDR3 region is CASSITGGVRVPDTQYF. The CDR3 coding sequence is TGTGCCAGCAGCATCACAGGGGGCGTACGAGTCCCAGATACGCAGTATTTT. Full variable domain (remainder filled in from reference TRBV7-2 and TRBJ2-3): GAGVSQSPSNKVTEKGKDVELRCDPISGHTALYWYRQSLGQGLEFLIYFQGNSAPDKSGLPSDRFSAERTGGSVSTLTIQRTQQEDSAVYLCASSITGGVRVPDTQYFGPGTRLTVL.

This clonotype appeared a few times. The rearrangement links TRBV7-2 to TRBJ2-7; 10 bases are a match to TRBD2. CDR1 and CDR2 (germline): SGHTA, FQGNSA. CDR3 size: 15 residues. V trimming: 5 bases; J trimming: 4 bases; junction bases outside the gene matches: 8. This CDR3 reads CASSASSGSGYEQYF. In DNA form, the CDR3 reads TGTGCCAGCAGCGCTTCTAGCGGGAGCGGGTACGAGCAGTACTTC.

This clonotype has just a few counts. The chain joins TRBV10-3 to TRBJ2-5; D is ambiguous. Germline assignment: CDR1 ENHRY and CDR2 SYGVKD. V lost 3 bases and J 1 base, leaving 9 bases between the germline ends. CDR3 length: 14 amino acids. Here the CDR3 DNA reads TGTGCCATCAGTGAAGGGTCCTCCCAAGAGACCCAGTACTTC. This gives the protein CAISEGSSQETQYF.

A few counts support this clonotype. The V call is TRBV5-1, the J call TRBJ2-1; 12 bases agree with TRBD2. Germline values: CDR1 SGHRS, CDR2 YFSETQ. The CDR3 loop spans 18 amino acids. J gave up 7 bases and V 0 bases, and 11 bases lay outside the gene matches. The CDR3 spells CASSLGPIRTSGTNEQFF. The CDR3 region has the DNA TGCGCCAGCAGCTTGGGCCCCATAAGGACTAGCGGGACAAATGAGCAGTTCTTC.

This clonotype was seen a few times. This chain links TRBV5-1 with TRBJ2-3; the match to TRBD2 covers 8 bases. Germline-derived CDR1 and CDR2 are SGHRS and YFSETQ. V lost 9 bases and J lost 0; bases outside the gene matches: 6. The CDR3 extends over 14 amino acids. The CDR3 DNA is TGCGCCACCCATAGCGGGATCAGCACAGATACGCAGTATTTT. Translation gives CATHSGISTDTQYF. Variable domain in full (rest from reference TRBV5-1 and TRBJ2-3): KAGVTQTPRYLIKTRGQQVTLSCSPISGHRSVSWYQQTPGQGLQFLFEYFSETQRNKGNFPGRFSGRQFSNSRSEMNVSTLELGDSALYLCATHSGISTDTQYFGPGTRLTVL.

This clonotype came up a few times. The rearrangement links TRBV6-1 to TRBJ2-4, with a weak D call TRBD1 (6 bases). Trimming took 5 bases from V and 2 from J, leaving 10 bases between them. This CDR3 is 14 amino acids long. Per the germline V gene, CDR1 is MNHNS and CDR2 is SASEGT. CDR3 loop: CASSIRGTKNIQYF. CDR3 nucleotides: TGTGCCAGCAGTATCAGGGGAACCAAAAACATTCAGTACTTC.

This clonotype has a handful of counts. This chain uses TRBV20-1 with TRBJ2-7; 7 positions match TRBD2. J lost 4 bases, V lost 0 bases, and 9 bases had no gene match. The CDR3 extends over 15 amino acids. The germline V gene has CDR1 DFQATT and CDR2 SNEGSKA (reference sequence). The CDR3 spells CSARDPTSYSYEQYF. In DNA form, the CDR3 reads TGCAGTGCTAGAGATCCGACTAGCTACAGTTACGAGCAGTACTTC.

This clonotype was recorded once. This chain connects TRBV20-1 to TRBJ2-7; D gene unclear. The V gene's germline CDR1 is DFQATT and CDR2 SNEGSKA (reference sequence). The CDR3 loop spans 12 amino acids. The V end was cut by 7 bases, the J end by 4 bases, with 14 bases between. The CDR3, as DNA: TGCAGTGGTAGGAGAGGCGGTTACGAGCAGTACTTC. It specifies CSGRRGGYEQYF.